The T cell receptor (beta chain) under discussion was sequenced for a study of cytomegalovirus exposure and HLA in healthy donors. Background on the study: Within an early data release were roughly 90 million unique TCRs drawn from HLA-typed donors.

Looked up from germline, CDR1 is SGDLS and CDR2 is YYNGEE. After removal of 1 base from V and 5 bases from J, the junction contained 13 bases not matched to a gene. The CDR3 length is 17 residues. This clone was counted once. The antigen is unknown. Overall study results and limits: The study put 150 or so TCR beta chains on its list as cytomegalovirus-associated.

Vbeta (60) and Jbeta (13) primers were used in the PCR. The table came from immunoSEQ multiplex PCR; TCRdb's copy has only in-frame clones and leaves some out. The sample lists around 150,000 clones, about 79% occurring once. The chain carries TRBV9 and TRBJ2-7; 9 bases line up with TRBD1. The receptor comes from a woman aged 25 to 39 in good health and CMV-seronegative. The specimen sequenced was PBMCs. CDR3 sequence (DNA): TGTGCCAGCAGCGTAACCGGACAGGGGCTTTATCCCCACGAGCAGTACTTC. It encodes CASSVTGQGLYPHEQYF.